The clone carrying this T cell receptor beta chain has only a few counts. The data were taken from a study of blood T cell repertoires in COVID-19. Overall study context: Samples of COVID-19 (acute and convalescent) were obtained from the United States, Italy and Spain. T cells, B-cell-depleted T cells, or PBMCs provided the cDNA or gDNA that served as material.

In the study's own analysis: Nucleated cell counts were estimated from reference gene primer amplification. Method: immunoSEQ multiplex PCR; TCRdb's copy keeps in-frame clones and lacks some. V, J and clone size derive from that table, while D and trimming were established from the DNA sequence. The sample yields about 130,000 clones, about 80% seen once. The sequencing input was peripheral blood. The TCR originated in a woman over 75 with acute or convalescent COVID-19.

Here the CDR3 DNA reads TGTGCCAGCAGTGAAGCCTTGCGGGGTGCCCCCTACGAGCAGTACTTC. Protein sequence: CASSEALRGAPYEQYF. This chain connects TRBV6-1 to TRBJ2-7; D may be TRBD2 (6 bases). The length of the CDR3 is 16 residues. Germline V gene data show CDR1 as MNHNS and CDR2 as SASEGT. V was shortened by 0 bases and J by 2 bases, with 14 bases between the two germline ends.